This T cell receptor (beta chain) emerged from a study of blood T cell repertoires in COVID-19. Across the whole study: Spain, Italy and the United States supplied samples that represented acute and convalescent COVID-19. PBMCs, B-cell-depleted T cells, or T cells were the source of the cDNA or gDNA that made up the material.

Individuals aged 18 to 89 years were recruited from 24 US areas. Trimming cost V 1 base and J 1 base, with 7 bases left between them. This CDR3 contains 14 residues. Germline V CDR1 and CDR2: SGHAT, FQNNGV. Measured with immunoSEQ multiplex PCR; TCRdb has only the in-frame clones, and not every one. The sample comprises almost 400,000 clones, around nine tenths of which are singletons, and 0.9% to 1% rests with the top ten. Material: PBMCs or T cells enriched from blood (not recorded which). The TCR originated in a woman aged 25 to 39 with acute COVID-19. The genes are TRBV11-2 and TRBJ1-2; D remains ambiguous. CDR3 sequence reads: CASSLARLNYGYTF. The CDR3 DNA is TGTGCCAGCAGCTTAGCCAGACTTAACTATGGCTACACCTTC.